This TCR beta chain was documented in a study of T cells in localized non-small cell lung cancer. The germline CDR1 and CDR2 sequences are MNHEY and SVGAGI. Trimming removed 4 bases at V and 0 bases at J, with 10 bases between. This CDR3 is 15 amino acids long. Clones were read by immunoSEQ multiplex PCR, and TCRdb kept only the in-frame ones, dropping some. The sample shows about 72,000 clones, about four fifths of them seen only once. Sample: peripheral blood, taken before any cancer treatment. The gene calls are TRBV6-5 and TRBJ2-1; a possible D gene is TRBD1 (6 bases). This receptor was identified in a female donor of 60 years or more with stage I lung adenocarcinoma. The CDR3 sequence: CASSSDRSSYNEQFF. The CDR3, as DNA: TGTGCCAGCAGTTCCGACAGGAGCTCCTACAATGAGCAGTTCTTC.